These T cell receptor beta chains were read from a single sample in a study of blood T cells in healthy people across ages. TCRdb processed the 5' RACE reads anew with MiXCR; each CDR3 protein has one entry. Of 1.4 million or so distinct CDR3 sequences detected, about 45% appear once; the ten largest clones hold under 5%. Sequencing was carried out using blood. These receptors all stem from a woman younger than 35 in good health. CDR3s include the opening cysteine and the closing phenylalanine or tryptophan. The D gene is left open where the match is weak. Size is stated for part of the rows, as once, few or many counts, or as a class when the clone is expanded.

TRBV4-3,.,TRBJ2-7,TRBD1,TGCGCCAGCAGCCAGACGACAGGGAGAAGCGAGCAGTACTTC,CASSQTTGRSEQYF
TRBV3-1,.,TRBJ2-1,.,TGTGCCAGCAGCCAGCAAGGACGGGACTGGGGGGAGTTCTTC,CASSQQGRDWGEFF
TRBV20-1,.,TRBJ1-2,.,TGCAGTGCTAGAGACCACAGGGCCCTTGACTATGGCTACACCTTC,CSARDHRALDYGYTF
TRBV2,.,TRBJ1-2,.,TGTGCCAGCTACACGGGTTATGGCTACACCTTC,CASYTGYGYTF
TRBV7-2,many,TRBJ2-5,.,TGTGCCAGCAGCCTTTCAACCGTCCAAGAGACCCAGTACTTC,CASSLSTVQETQYF
TRBV6-5,.,TRBJ2-1,TRBD2,TGTGCCAGCAGTTTCGGTGGGAGGGGCTCCTACGAGCAGTTCTTC,CASSFGGRGSYEQFF
TRBV6-5,few,TRBJ2-1,.,TGTGCCAGCAGTGACAACCCATACTCCTACAATGAGCAGTTCTTC,CASSDNPYSYNEQFF
TRBV29-1,.,TRBJ2-4,.,TGCAGCGTTGAAGATCAGGGAACCAAAAACATTCAGTACTTC,CSVEDQGTKNIQYF
TRBV20-1,.,TRBJ2-7,TRBD1,TGCAGTGCTAGACCTGCGGACAGGCCTACGACATACGAGCAGTACTTC,CSARPADRPTTYEQYF
TRBV13,.,TRBJ2-1,.,TGTGCCAGCAGCCCCGAGGGTAAGGTCTACAATGAGCAGTTCTTC,CASSPEGKVYNEQFF
TRBV29-1,.,TRBJ2-5,.,TGCAGCGTTGAAGATCTAACAGGGAGGGAGACCCAGTACTTC,CSVEDLTGRETQYF
TRBV6-2/TRBV6-3,few,TRBJ2-3,.,TGTGCCAGCAGTTACCCCCAGGGCACAGATACGCAGTATTTT,CASSYPQGTDTQYF
TRBV27,.,TRBJ2-2,TRBD2,TGTGCCAGCAGTTTAAGAGCGGGAGTGTACACCGGGGAGCTGTTTTTT,CASSLRAGVYTGELFF
TRBV6-2/TRBV6-3,.,TRBJ2-7,TRBD2,TGTGCCAGCAGCCGACCGATACCTAGCGGGAGTCGCTACGAGCAGTACTTC,CASSRPIPSGSRYEQYF